These T cell receptor beta chains were read from a single sample in a study of beta chain features in type 1 diabetes. TCRdb keeps only in-frame clones here, not all; method: immunoSEQ multiplex PCR. The sample consists of 550,000 to 850,000 clones, 13% of them appearing once. What was sequenced was naive CD4+ T cells from blood. Every receptor here comes from a man between 18 and 35 years old with type 1 diabetes. Both conserved end residues are part of each CDR3. D genes are given only for firm matches. For some rows the clone size is stated as once, few or many, or as a class when expanded; others skip it.

d_call: .
v_call: TRBV12-5
j_call: TRBJ2-3
clone_size: .
cdr3_aa: CASGFYGTQYF
cdr3_nt: TGTGCTAGTGGTTTTTATGGTACGCAGTATTTT

d_call: .
v_call: TRBV12-1
j_call: TRBJ2-2
clone_size: few
cdr3_aa: CASSFARGTKNTGELFF
cdr3_nt: .

d_call: .
v_call: TRBV7-9
j_call: TRBJ2-2
clone_size: few
cdr3_aa: CASSLGTLHTGELFF
cdr3_nt: TGTGCCAGCAGCTTAGGGACACTACACACCGGGGAGCTGTTTTTT

d_call: .
v_call: TRBV18
j_call: TRBJ2-5
clone_size: .
cdr3_aa: CASSPLGQTQYF
cdr3_nt: TGTGCCAGCTCACCGCTGGGGCAGACCCAGTACTTC

d_call: TRBD1
v_call: TRBV19
j_call: TRBJ1-5
clone_size: .
cdr3_aa: CASSDRGFSNQPQHF
cdr3_nt: TGTGCCAGTAGCGACAGGGGTTTTAGCAATCAGCCCCAGCATTTT

d_call: .
v_call: TRBV29-1
j_call: TRBJ2-5
clone_size: .
cdr3_aa: CSVVLAVQETQYF
cdr3_nt: TGCAGCGTTGTTCTTGCAGTCCAAGAGACCCAGTACTTC

d_call: TRBD1
v_call: TRBV14
j_call: TRBJ2-6
clone_size: .
cdr3_aa: CASSRPRGNPGANVLTF
cdr3_nt: TGTGCCAGCAGCCGCCCCAGGGGGAACCCTGGGGCCAACGTCCTGACTTTC

d_call: .
v_call: TRBV27
j_call: TRBJ1-1
clone_size: few
cdr3_aa: CASSLGTLGFNTEAFF
cdr3_nt: TGTGCCAGCAGTTTAGGGACATTGGGGTTTAACACTGAAGCTTTCTTT

d_call: .
v_call: TRBV29-1
j_call: TRBJ1-3
clone_size: .
cdr3_aa: CSVNRVTGNTIYF
cdr3_nt: TGCAGCGTTAACAGGGTTACTGGAAACACCATATATTTT

d_call: .
v_call: TRBV27
j_call: TRBJ2-1
clone_size: few
cdr3_aa: CASSIPPNEQFF
cdr3_nt: TGTGCCAGCAGTATACCTCCAAATGAGCAGTTCTTC

d_call: .
v_call: TRBV5-1
j_call: TRBJ2-5
clone_size: few
cdr3_aa: CASSFGGAVGETQYF
cdr3_nt: TGCGCCAGCAGCTTTGGCGGGGCAGTGGGGGAGACCCAGTACTTC

d_call: .
v_call: TRBV19
j_call: TRBJ2-1
clone_size: few
cdr3_aa: CASPTGGGNEQFF
cdr3_nt: TGTGCCAGTCCAACCGGGGGCGGCAATGAGCAGTTCTTC

d_call: .
v_call: TRBV13
j_call: TRBJ1-3
clone_size: few
cdr3_aa: CASSLYFGVGGNTIYF
cdr3_nt: TGTGCCAGCAGCTTATACTTCGGCGTAGGGGGAAACACCATATATTTT

d_call: .
v_call: TRBV10-1
j_call: TRBJ2-1
clone_size: few
cdr3_aa: CASSAGPSNEQFF
cdr3_nt: TGCGCCAGCAGTGCCGGGCCGAGCAATGAGCAGTTCTTC

d_call: .
v_call: TRBV30
j_call: TRBJ1-4
clone_size: few
cdr3_aa: CAWRNGQSTNEKLFF
cdr3_nt: TGTGCCTGGAGAAACGGACAGTCAACTAATGAAAAACTGTTTTTT

d_call: .
v_call: TRBV10-3
j_call: TRBJ1-1
clone_size: .
cdr3_aa: CAISDTPNTEAFF
cdr3_nt: TGTGCCATCAGTGATACACCGAACACTGAAGCTTTCTTT

d_call: TRBD1
v_call: TRBV2
j_call: TRBJ1-4
clone_size: .
cdr3_aa: CASSPYAGQGDGKLFF
cdr3_nt: TGTGCCAGCAGCCCATACGCAGGACAGGGAGACGGAAAACTGTTTTTT

d_call: .
v_call: TRBV2
j_call: TRBJ2-2
clone_size: few
cdr3_aa: CASNQNTGELFF
cdr3_nt: TGTGCCAGCAACCAAAACACCGGGGAGCTGTTTTTT

d_call: .
v_call: TRBV19
j_call: TRBJ2-3
clone_size: .
cdr3_aa: CASRKSTDTQYF
cdr3_nt: TGTGCCAGTAGGAAAAGCACAGATACGCAGTATTTT

d_call: .
v_call: TRBV5-1
j_call: TRBJ1-1
clone_size: .
cdr3_aa: CASSLNMNTEAFF
cdr3_nt: TGCGCCAGCAGCTTGAATATGAACACTGAAGCTTTCTTT

d_call: .
v_call: TRBV29-1
j_call: TRBJ2-5
clone_size: .
cdr3_aa: CSAARAQETQYF
cdr3_nt: TGCAGCGCCGCGAGGGCACAAGAGACCCAGTACTTC

d_call: .
v_call: TRBV7-8
j_call: TRBJ2-7
clone_size: .
cdr3_aa: CASSPEGIPRGEQYF
cdr3_nt: TGTGCCAGCAGCCCAGAGGGGATTCCACGGGGCGAGCAGTACTTC

d_call: .
v_call: TRBV28
j_call: TRBJ2-2
clone_size: few
cdr3_aa: CASSFPREPPRELFF
cdr3_nt: TGTGCCAGCAGTTTCCCCAGGGAGCCTCCGAGGGAGCTGTTTTTT

d_call: TRBD2
v_call: TRBV4-1
j_call: TRBJ2-3
clone_size: few
cdr3_aa: CASSPGLAGELRKTQYF
cdr3_nt: TGCGCCAGCAGCCCAGGACTAGCGGGTGAGTTGAGGAAGACGCAGTATTTT

d_call: .
v_call: TRBV6-6
j_call: TRBJ1-2
clone_size: .
cdr3_aa: CASSLEPYYGYTF
cdr3_nt: TGTGCCAGCAGTTTAGAACCGTACTATGGCTACACCTTC

d_call: .
v_call: TRBV30
j_call: TRBJ2-3
clone_size: few
cdr3_aa: CAREGGTDTQYF
cdr3_nt: TGTGCCAGGGAAGGCGGCACAGATACGCAGTATTTT

d_call: .
v_call: TRBV5-4
j_call: TRBJ2-7
clone_size: .
cdr3_aa: CASSFGGDRSYEQYF
cdr3_nt: TGTGCCAGCAGCTTTGGAGGAGACAGATCCTACGAGCAGTACTTC

d_call: .
v_call: TRBV7-9
j_call: TRBJ2-7
clone_size: few
cdr3_aa: CASSADTRLTSYEQYF
cdr3_nt: TGTGCCAGCAGCGCGGACACGCGGTTAACCTCCTACGAGCAGTACTTC

d_call: TRBD1
v_call: TRBV7-9
j_call: TRBJ2-3
clone_size: few
cdr3_aa: CASSLLGTGGAVDTQYF
cdr3_nt: TGTGCCAGCAGCTTATTAGGGACAGGGGGCGCAGTAGATACGCAGTATTTT

d_call: TRBD2
v_call: TRBV7-7
j_call: TRBJ2-1
clone_size: .
cdr3_aa: CASSLGYIGLAGYNEQFF
cdr3_nt: TGTGCCAGCAGCTTAGGATATATAGGGCTAGCGGGTTACAATGAGCAGTTCTTC

d_call: .
v_call: TRBV7-2
j_call: TRBJ2-5
clone_size: .
cdr3_aa: CASRRGGGETQYF
cdr3_nt: TGTGCCAGCCGAAGGGGGGGCGGGGAGACCCAGTACTTC

d_call: .
v_call: TRBV14
j_call: TRBJ2-5
clone_size: .
cdr3_aa: CASSRARTFQETQYF
cdr3_nt: TGTGCCAGCAGCCGTGCCCGGACATTCCAAGAGACCCAGTACTTC

d_call: .
v_call: TRBV5-6
j_call: TRBJ1-1
clone_size: .
cdr3_aa: CASSFPANTEAFF
cdr3_nt: TGTGCCAGCAGCTTTCCAGCGAACACTGAAGCTTTCTTT

d_call: .
v_call: TRBV9
j_call: TRBJ2-1
clone_size: .
cdr3_aa: CASSVLWGGGNEQFF
cdr3_nt: TGTGCCAGCAGCGTATTGTGGGGGGGCGGCAATGAGCAGTTCTTC

d_call: .
v_call: TRBV5-8
j_call: TRBJ1-1
clone_size: few
cdr3_aa: CASSSPAAGITTEAFF
cdr3_nt: TGTGCCAGCAGCTCCCCCGCGGCAGGGATAACCACTGAAGCTTTCTTT

d_call: TRBD1
v_call: TRBV7-9
j_call: TRBJ2-1
clone_size: few
cdr3_aa: CASSEQGASYNEQFF
cdr3_nt: TGTGCCAGCAGCGAACAGGGGGCTTCCTACAATGAGCAGTTCTTC

d_call: .
v_call: TRBV28
j_call: TRBJ2-1
clone_size: .
cdr3_aa: CASSLSGTVSYNEQFF
cdr3_nt: TGTGCCAGCAGTTTATCTGGGACCGTCTCCTACAATGAGCAGTTCTTC

d_call: TRBD1
v_call: TRBV2
j_call: TRBJ1-5
clone_size: .
cdr3_aa: CASGGQGSADQPQHF
cdr3_nt: TGTGCCAGTGGAGGACAGGGATCCGCCGATCAGCCCCAGCATTTT

d_call: TRBD1
v_call: TRBV2
j_call: TRBJ2-2
clone_size: few
cdr3_aa: CASTGDRGSGELFF
cdr3_nt: TGTGCCAGCACCGGGGACAGGGGCAGCGGGGAGCTGTTTTTT

d_call: .
v_call: TRBV4-2
j_call: TRBJ2-5
clone_size: few
cdr3_aa: CASSHPTDRSETQYF
cdr3_nt: TGTGCCAGCAGCCATCCAACGGACCGATCGGAGACCCAGTACTTC

d_call: TRBD2
v_call: TRBV4-1
j_call: TRBJ2-1
clone_size: .
cdr3_aa: CASSQVFLAGLAVHEQFF
cdr3_nt: TGCGCCAGCAGCCAAGTTTTTCTTGCGGGACTAGCAGTCCATGAGCAGTTCTTC

d_call: TRBD1
v_call: TRBV18
j_call: TRBJ2-7
clone_size: few
cdr3_aa: CASSRRQGEGYEQYF
cdr3_nt: TGTGCCAGCTCCCGCCGACAGGGAGAAGGCTACGAGCAGTACTTC